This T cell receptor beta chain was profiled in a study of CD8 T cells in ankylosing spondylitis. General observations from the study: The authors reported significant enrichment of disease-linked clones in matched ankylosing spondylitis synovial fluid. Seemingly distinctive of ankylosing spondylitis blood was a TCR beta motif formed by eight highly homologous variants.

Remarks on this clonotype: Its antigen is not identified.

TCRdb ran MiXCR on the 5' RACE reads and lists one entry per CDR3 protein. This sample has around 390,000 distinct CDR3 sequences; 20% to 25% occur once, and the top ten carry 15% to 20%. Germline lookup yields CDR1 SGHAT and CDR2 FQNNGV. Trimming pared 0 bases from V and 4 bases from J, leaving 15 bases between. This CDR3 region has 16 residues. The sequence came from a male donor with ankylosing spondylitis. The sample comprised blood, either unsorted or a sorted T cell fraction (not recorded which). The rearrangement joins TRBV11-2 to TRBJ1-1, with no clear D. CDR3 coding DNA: TGTGCCAGCAGCTTAGAACTTGTTCCCTCGAGCACTGAAGCTTTCTTT. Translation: CASSLELVPSSTEAFF.